The next 32 T cell receptor beta chains were all read from a single sample in a study of cytomegalovirus exposure and HLA in healthy donors. In the PCR, 60 Vbeta and 13 Jbeta primers were used. Libraries were prepared by immunoSEQ multiplex PCR; TCRdb keeps only in-frame clonotypes and omits some of them. The repertoire holds some 140,000 clones, around 75% seen once, with over 3% in the top ten. The sequencing input was PBMCs. These receptor sequences come from a female donor in good health and CMV-seronegative.

This clone was recorded once. This chain joins TRBV2 and TRBJ2-2, with TRBD2 identical over 12 bases. Germline V gene lookup returns CDR1 SNHLY and CDR2 FYNNEI. The CDR3 spans 16 residues. V shed 6 bases and J 6 bases; nucleotides not matched to a gene: 8. The CDR3 nucleotides read TGTGCCAGCAGCTCCCGGACTAGCGGGATTTCCGGGGAGCTGTTTTTT. It specifies CASSSRTSGISGELFF.

This clone was seen only a few times. The chain has TRBV5-1 and TRBJ2-7; 11 bases map to TRBD1. The CDR3 is 19 residues long. J lost 2 bases, V lost 4 bases, and 17 bases had no gene match. CDR1 is SGHRS and CDR2 is YFSETQ in the germline V gene. The CDR3 region has the DNA TGCGCCAGCAGCCCACGGGACAGGGGGACGGGCTGGGGACCCTACGAGCAGTACTTC. This gives the protein CASSPRDRGTGWGPYEQYF.

The chain combines TRBV5-4 with TRBJ2-7; 9 nucleotides align to TRBD1. The germline V gene has CDR1 SGHNT and CDR2 YYREEE (reference sequence). Germline trimming cut 3 bases from V and 6 bases from J; bases unmatched to any gene: 10. The CDR3 contains 15 residues. CDR3 nucleotides: TGTGCCAGCAGCTCCAGGGACAGGGAGATATCCGAGCAGTACTTC. As protein: CASSSRDREISEQYF.

V gene TRBV30 combines with J gene TRBJ1-3, with a weak D call TRBD1 (5 bases). V lost 7 bases and J 2 bases, leaving 9 bases between the germline ends. CDR1 is GTSNPN and CDR2 is SVGIG in the germline V gene (reference sequence). CDR3 length: 12 amino acids. The CDR3 DNA reads TGTGCCTATCAGGGTCCTGGAAACACCATATATTTT. This codes for CAYQGPGNTIYF.

The chain combines TRBV30 with TRBJ2-2; D gene unclear. V lost 2 bases, J lost 7 bases, and 5 bases lay in between. Germline CDR1 is GTSNPN and CDR2 is SVGIG (reference sequence). This CDR3 comprises 11 residues. CDR3 DNA: TGTGCCTGGAGTATCGGCGGGGAGCTGTTTTTT. It translates to CAWSIGGELFF.

This clone has more than one count but fewer than ten. This rearrangement joins TRBV14 to TRBJ2-5; D possibly corresponds to TRBD2 (5 bases). This CDR3 is built from 13 residues. The V end was cut by 1 base, the J end by 7 bases, with 10 bases between. Looked up from germline, CDR1 is SGHDN and CDR2 is FVKESK. The CDR3 DNA reads TGTGCCAGCAGCCAAGTAAACAGCGGGACCCAGTACTTC. This gives the protein CASSQVNSGTQYF.

This chain uses TRBV29-1 with TRBJ1-6, with 7 bases matching TRBD1. Germline V lookup: CDR1 SQVTM, CDR2 ANQGSEA. This CDR3 has 13 residues. Trimming cost V 7 bases and J 8 bases; bases outside gene matches: 8. The CDR3 bases are TGCAGCGCCCGAGGGGACAGAGATTCACCCCTCCACTTT. This sequence encodes CSARGDRDSPLHF.

This sequence joins TRBV30 and TRBJ2-1; TRBD2 aligns across 9 bases. Germline CDR1 is GTSNPN and CDR2 is SVGIG (reference sequence). V lost 3 bases to trimming and J lost 9 bases; unmatched junction nucleotides: 9. The CDR3 loop spans 14 amino acids. Here the CDR3 DNA reads TGTGCCTGGAGCCGGGGACTAGCATTTGGTGAGCAGTTCTTC. Protein product: CAWSRGLAFGEQFF.

V usage is TRBV7-9 and J usage is TRBJ2-2, with D tentatively TRBD1 (6 bases). V lost 6 bases and J lost 0, with 11 bases in between. There are 15 residues in the CDR3. The V gene's germline CDR1 is SEHNR and CDR2 FQNEAQ (reference sequence). The CDR3: CASSRQAANTGELFF. CDR3 coding DNA: TGTGCCAGCAGTCGACAGGCCGCGAACACCGGGGAGCTGTTTTTT. The variable domain in full, completed from reference TRBV7-9 and TRBJ2-2, reads DTGVSQNPRHKITKRGQNVTFRCDPISEHNRLYWYRQTLGQGPEFLTYFQNEAQLEKSRLLSDRFSAERPKGSFSTLEIQRTEQGDSAMYLCASSRQAANTGELFFGEGSRLTVL.

A few counts support this clone. This chain uses TRBV15 with TRBJ1-4; 7 bases fit TRBD1. This CDR3 region has 14 residues. The germline gives CDR1 LNHNV, CDR2 YYDKDF (reference sequence). The V gene end was trimmed by 1 base and the J gene end by 8 bases; junction bases not matched to a gene: 4. CDR3 protein: CATSRAGQEEKLFF. CDR3 nucleotides: TGTGCCACCAGCAGAGCTGGACAGGAGGAAAAACTGTTTTTT.

The table lists this clone with many counts. V and J are TRBV5-4 and TRBJ2-2; 7 bases fit TRBD1. The CDR3 sequence is 15 residues long. The J segment lost 5 bases and the V segment lost 1 base, leaving 5 bases of the junction unmatched. Germline V gene sequence: CDR1 SGHNT, CDR2 YYREEE (reference sequence). The CDR3 loop is CASSLKRGQTGELFF. The DNA of the CDR3 is TGTGCCAGCAGCTTGAAAAGGGGGCAAACCGGGGAGCTGTTTTTT.

This clone was seen just once. V usage is TRBV12-5 and J usage is TRBJ1-5, with D maybe TRBD1 (5 bases). The CDR3 is 16 amino acids. Trimming stripped 1 base from V and 3 bases from J, with 13 bases between. Germline V gene lookup returns CDR1 LGHNT and CDR2 FRNRAP. The CDR3 sequence: CASGLGRGGDNQPQHF. DNA for the CDR3: TGTGCTAGTGGTTTGGGCCGGGGGGGAGACAATCAGCCCCAGCATTTT. Variable domain in full (rest from reference TRBV12-5 and TRBJ1-5): DARVTQTPRHKVTEMGQEVTMRCQPILGHNTVFWYRQTMMQGLELLAYFRNRAPLDDSGMPKDRFSAEMPDATLATLKIQPSEPRDSAVYFCASGLGRGGDNQPQHFGDGTRLSIL.

This sequence joins TRBV10-2 and TRBJ2-5, with unresolved D. Germline CDR1 reads WSHSY; CDR2 reads SAAADI. Trimming stripped 2 bases from V and 7 bases from J, with 8 bases between. The CDR3 covers 12 residues. Here the CDR3 reads CASSEPSRTQYF. CDR3 DNA sequence: TGCGCCAGCAGTGAGCCGTCTCGGACCCAGTACTTC.

The chain links TRBV5-1 to TRBJ1-2, with 10 bases lining up with TRBD1. CDR3 length: 16 amino acids. The V segment lost 4 bases and the J segment 0 bases; nucleotides outside the gene matches: 6. From germline, CDR1 is SGHRS and CDR2 YFSETQ. In nucleotides, the CDR3 is TGCGCCAGCAGCCTTGGGACAGGGGCGACTAACTATGGCTACACCTTC. Its translation: CASSLGTGATNYGYTF.

This clone was observed a single time. The chain links TRBV28 to TRBJ1-5; D might be TRBD1 (6 bases). This CDR3 has 16 residues. The V gene lost 5 bases and the J gene lost 4 bases, with 18 bases spanning the gap. The germline V gene encodes CDR1 MDHEN and CDR2 SYDVKM. The CDR3, as DNA: TGTGCCAGCAGTCCATTGGGGGGGGGCGCGAATCAGCCCCAGCATTTT. This encodes CASSPLGGGANQPQHF.

The CDR3 sequence: CASTDSYEQYF. In DNA, the CDR3 is TGTGCCAGCACGGACAGCTACGAGCAGTACTTC. The rearrangement links TRBV6-1 to TRBJ2-5, with a possible D match to TRBD1 (6 bases). The end of the DNA aligns better with TRBJ2-7, so the J call may be wrong. CDR1 is MNHNS and CDR2 is SASEGT in the germline V gene. The CDR3 runs to 11 residues.

This rearrangement joins TRBV5-1 to TRBJ2-3; tentative D call: TRBD2 (5 bases). Germline V gene sequence: CDR1 SGHRS, CDR2 YFSETQ. Trimming pared 0 bases from V and 1 base from J, leaving 15 bases between. The CDR3 spans 17 residues. The CDR3 is CASSLGGFFRGTDTQYF. In DNA, the CDR3 is TGCGCCAGCAGCTTGGGCGGGTTTTTTCGGGGCACAGATACGCAGTATTTT.

This chain uses TRBV15 with TRBJ2-7; 10 bases map to TRBD1. V lost 3 bases, J lost 3 bases, and 2 bases stayed unmatched. Germline-derived CDR1 and CDR2 are LNHNV and YYDKDF (reference sequence). This CDR3 contains 14 residues. As DNA, the CDR3 is TGTGCCACCAGCAGCGGGACAGGGGACTACGAGCAGTACTTC. It yields the protein CATSSGTGDYEQYF.

V usage is TRBV30 and J usage is TRBJ2-7; 7 bases line up with TRBD2. This CDR3 is 16 amino acids long. Germline CDR1 and CDR2: GTSNPN and SVGIG (reference sequence). V shed 0 bases, J shed 0 bases, and the junction held 8 bases outside the gene matches. Here the CDR3 DNA reads TGTGCCTGGAGTGTACAACGACCGGGGGGCTCCTACGAGCAGTACTTC. Its protein product is CAWSVQRPGGSYEQYF.

This sequence joins TRBV7-3 and TRBJ2-2; 16 bases fit TRBD2. Germline V CDR1 and CDR2: SGHTA, FQGTGA. This CDR3 comprises 16 residues. The V segment lost 4 bases and the J segment 10 bases; nucleotides outside the gene matches: 6. The chain's CDR3 is CASSWGLAGGREELFF. The CDR3 region has the DNA TGTGCCAGCAGCTGGGGACTAGCGGGGGGGCGTGAGGAGCTGTTTTTT.

The chain is built from TRBV9 and TRBJ2-3; D is uncertain. This CDR3 is built from 17 residues. CDR1 is SGDLS, CDR2 YYNGEE, per germline. V gave up 0 bases and J gave up 4 bases, with 18 bases separating them. The CDR3 coding sequence is TGTGCCAGCAGCGTAGAGTTAAGTACACCTTGGCCAGATACGCAGTATTTT. As protein: CASSVELSTPWPDTQYF. The variable domain in full, with the rest retrieved from reference TRBV9 and TRBJ2-3, is DSGVTQTPKHLITATGQRVTLRCSPRSGDLSVYWYQQSLDQGLQFLIQYYNGEERAKGNILERFSAQQFPDLHSELNLSSLELGDSALYFCASSVELSTPWPDTQYFGPGTRLTVL.

The chain employs TRBV7-2 and TRBJ2-3, with D possibly TRBD2 on 5 matching bases. This CDR3 region has 14 residues. Trimming pared 5 bases from V and 8 bases from J, leaving 17 bases between. Germline V gene sequence: CDR1 SGHTA, CDR2 FQGNSA. CDR3 residues: CASSPEAQRSTQYF. The CDR3 nucleotides read TGTGCCAGCAGCCCGGAGGCTCAACGTAGTACGCAGTATTTT.

This chain joins TRBV5-4 and TRBJ1-2, with D perhaps TRBD1 (6 bases). Germline-derived CDR1 and CDR2 are SGHNT and YYREEE (reference sequence). The CDR3 spans 12 residues. This CDR3 reads CALTGGARGYTF. As DNA, the CDR3 is TGTGCGCTGACGGGGGGCGCACGGGGCTACACCTTC.

The chain couples TRBV19 to TRBJ1-5, with no clear D. This CDR3 region has 13 residues. In germline, CDR1 is LNHDA, CDR2 SQIVND (reference sequence). The V end was cut by 10 bases, the J end by 0 bases, with 10 bases between. CDR3 protein: CATTSRSNQPQHF. CDR3 bases: TGTGCCACAACTTCACGTAGCAATCAGCCCCAGCATTTT.

The genes are TRBV6-6 and TRBJ2-1, with D perhaps TRBD1 (6 bases). This CDR3 is 15 amino acids long. CDR1 is MNHNY and CDR2 is SVGAGI in the germline V gene (reference sequence). V was cut by 6 bases and J by 5 bases, with 17 bases left in between. CDR3 nucleotides: TGTGCCAGCAGCCACGAGGGGACACTGGACAATGAGCAGTTCTTC. Translation gives CASSHEGTLDNEQFF.

The V gene is TRBV21-1, the J gene TRBJ1-5; the DNA was not used to check the table's D call, TRBD1. TRBV21-1 is a pseudogene locus. This CDR3 contains 15 residues. The CDR3 bases are TGTGCCAGCAGCAAAGGGGGGACACGTAATCAGCCCCAGCATTTT. Residues: CASSKGGTRNQPQHF.

The sample holds a few counts of this clone. The CDR3 sequence is CVSGREYRNEQFF. The CDR3 coding sequence is TGTGTATCGGGGCGGGAGTATCGGAATGAGCAGTTCTTC. The chain carries TRBV6-5 and TRBJ2-1, with 7 bases lining up with TRBD2. Germline lookup yields CDR1 MNHEY and CDR2 SVGAGI. The CDR3 has 13 residues.

This chain joins TRBV9 and TRBJ2-7; D remains ambiguous. V was cut by 0 bases and J by 1 base, with 5 bases left in between. The CDR3 contains 13 residues. The germline V gene has CDR1 SGDLS and CDR2 YYNGEE. Written as DNA, the CDR3 is TGTGCCAGCAGCGTAGGGGCTTCCTACGAGCAGTACTTC. It yields the protein CASSVGASYEQYF. Full variable domain (remainder filled in from reference TRBV9 and TRBJ2-7): DSGVTQTPKHLITATGQRVTLRCSPRSGDLSVYWYQQSLDQGLQFLIQYYNGEERAKGNILERFSAQQFPDLHSELNLSSLELGDSALYFCASSVGASYEQYFGPGTRLTVT.

The chain is built from TRBV28 and TRBJ1-5; TRBD1 matches at 7 bases. Germline CDR1 reads MDHEN; CDR2 reads SYDVKM. This CDR3 contains 17 residues. V trimming: 5 bases; J trimming: 3 bases; junction bases outside the gene matches: 13. The CDR3 spells CASSPPSGQTSNQPQHF. The CDR3 nucleotides read TGTGCCAGCAGTCCCCCCTCGGGACAGACCTCCAATCAGCCCCAGCATTTT.

The chain joins TRBV11-3 to TRBJ1-5, with TRBD1 matching 7 bases. Losses at the gene ends were 0 bases for V and 2 bases for J; bases not matched to a gene: 10. The CDR3 contains 18 residues. Germline V gene data show CDR1 as SGHNT and CDR2 as YENEEA. The CDR3 DNA reads TGTGCCAGCAGCTTAGATAAGCCGAGGGGGCTGGGCAATCAGCCCCAGCATTTT. It is translated as CASSLDKPRGLGNQPQHF.

The genes are TRBV5-6 and TRBJ2-4; TRBD1 matches at 8 bases. This CDR3 is built from 16 residues. After removal of 1 base from V and 0 bases from J, the junction contained 3 bases not matched to a gene. Germline V gene lookup returns CDR1 SGHDT and CDR2 YYEEEE. The CDR3 nucleotides are TGTGCCAGCAGCTTGACAGGGGGACCAGCCAAAAACATTCAGTACTTC. This gives the protein CASSLTGGPAKNIQYF.

This clone was seen once. The chain couples TRBV6-5 to TRBJ2-5, with 12 positions matching TRBD2. Trimming cost V 2 bases and J 4 bases; bases outside gene matches: 2. The V gene's germline CDR1 is MNHEY and CDR2 SVGAGI. There are 15 residues in the CDR3. Written as DNA, the CDR3 is TGTGCCAGCAGTTACCTAGCGGGGGGGCGAGAGACCCAGTACTTC. Its protein product is CASSYLAGGRETQYF.